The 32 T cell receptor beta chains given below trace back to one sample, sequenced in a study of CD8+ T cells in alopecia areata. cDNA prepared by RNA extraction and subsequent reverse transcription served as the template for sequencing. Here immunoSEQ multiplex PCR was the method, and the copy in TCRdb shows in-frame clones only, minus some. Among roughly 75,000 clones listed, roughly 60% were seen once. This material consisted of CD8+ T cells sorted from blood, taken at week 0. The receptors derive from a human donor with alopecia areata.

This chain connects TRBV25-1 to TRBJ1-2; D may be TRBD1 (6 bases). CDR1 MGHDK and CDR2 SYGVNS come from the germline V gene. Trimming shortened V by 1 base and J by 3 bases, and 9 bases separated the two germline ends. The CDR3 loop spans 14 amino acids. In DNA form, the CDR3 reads TGTGCCAGCAGTGAATCAGGGGACGACTATGGCTACACCTTC. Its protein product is CASSESGDDYGYTF.

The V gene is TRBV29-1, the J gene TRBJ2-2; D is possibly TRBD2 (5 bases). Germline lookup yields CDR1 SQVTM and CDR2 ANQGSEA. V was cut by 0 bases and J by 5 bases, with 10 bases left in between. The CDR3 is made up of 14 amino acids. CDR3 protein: CSVEDLEGTGELFF. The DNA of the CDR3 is TGCAGCGTTGAAGATCTTGAGGGAACCGGGGAGCTGTTTTTT.

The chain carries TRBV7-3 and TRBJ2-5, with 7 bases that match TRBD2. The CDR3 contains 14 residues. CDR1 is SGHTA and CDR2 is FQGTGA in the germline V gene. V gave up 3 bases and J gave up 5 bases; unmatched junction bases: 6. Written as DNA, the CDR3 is TGTGCCAGCAGCTTTCTCGGCGGGGGTGAGACCCAGTACTTC. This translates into CASSFLGGGETQYF.

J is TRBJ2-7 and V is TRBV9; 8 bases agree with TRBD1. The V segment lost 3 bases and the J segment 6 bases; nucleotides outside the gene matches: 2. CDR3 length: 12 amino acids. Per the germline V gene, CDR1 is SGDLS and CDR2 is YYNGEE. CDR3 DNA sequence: TGTGCCAGCAGCGCAGGGACAGGCGAGCAGTACTTC. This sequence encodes CASSAGTGEQYF.

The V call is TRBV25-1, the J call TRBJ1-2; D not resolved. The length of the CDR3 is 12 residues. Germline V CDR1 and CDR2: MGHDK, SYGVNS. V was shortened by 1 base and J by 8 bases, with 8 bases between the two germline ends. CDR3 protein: CASSESAVGYTF. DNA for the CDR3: TGTGCCAGCAGTGAATCGGCAGTCGGCTACACCTTC.

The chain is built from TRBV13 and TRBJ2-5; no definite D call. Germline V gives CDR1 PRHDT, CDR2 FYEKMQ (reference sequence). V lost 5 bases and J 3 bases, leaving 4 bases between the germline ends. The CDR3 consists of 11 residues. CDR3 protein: CASSLEETQYF. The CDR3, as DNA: TGTGCCAGCAGCCTAGAAGAGACCCAGTACTTC.

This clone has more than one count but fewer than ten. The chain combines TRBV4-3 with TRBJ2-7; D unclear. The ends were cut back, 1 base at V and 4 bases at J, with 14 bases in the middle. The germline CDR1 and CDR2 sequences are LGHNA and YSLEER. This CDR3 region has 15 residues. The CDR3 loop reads CASSQAENRIYEQYF. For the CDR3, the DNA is TGCGCCAGCAGCCAAGCTGAGAACCGAATTTACGAGCAGTACTTC.

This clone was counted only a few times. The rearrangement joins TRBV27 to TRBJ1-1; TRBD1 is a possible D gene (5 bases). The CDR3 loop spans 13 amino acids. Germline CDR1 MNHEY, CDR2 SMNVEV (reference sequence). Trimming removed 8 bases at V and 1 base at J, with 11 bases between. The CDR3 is CASCLGQNTEAFF. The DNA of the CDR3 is TGTGCCAGCTGCCTCGGACAGAACACTGAAGCTTTCTTT.

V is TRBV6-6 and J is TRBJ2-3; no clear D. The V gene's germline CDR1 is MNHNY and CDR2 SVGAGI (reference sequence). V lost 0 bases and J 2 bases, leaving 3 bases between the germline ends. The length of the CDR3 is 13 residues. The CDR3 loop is CASSYSNTDTQYF. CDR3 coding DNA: TGTGCCAGCAGTTACTCCAACACAGATACGCAGTATTTT.

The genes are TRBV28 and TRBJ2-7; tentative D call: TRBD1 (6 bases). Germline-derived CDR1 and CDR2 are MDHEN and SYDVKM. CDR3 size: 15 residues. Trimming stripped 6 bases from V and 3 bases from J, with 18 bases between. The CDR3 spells CASSPTGRSYYEQYF. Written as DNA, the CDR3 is TGTGCCAGCAGCCCTACAGGGCGCTCCTACTACGAGCAGTACTTC.

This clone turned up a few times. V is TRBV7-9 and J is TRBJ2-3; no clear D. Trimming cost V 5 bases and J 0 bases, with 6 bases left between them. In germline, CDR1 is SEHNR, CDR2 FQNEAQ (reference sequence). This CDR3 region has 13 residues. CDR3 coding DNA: TGTGCCAGCAGCCCCACTAGCACAGATACGCAGTATTTT. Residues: CASSPTSTDTQYF.

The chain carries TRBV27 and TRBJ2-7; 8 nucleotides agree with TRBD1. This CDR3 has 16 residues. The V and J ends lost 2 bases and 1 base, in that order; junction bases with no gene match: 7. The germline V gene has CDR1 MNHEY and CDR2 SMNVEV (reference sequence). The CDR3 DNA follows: TGTGCCAGCAGTTTAACTGGACAGGGATCTTCCTACGAGCAGTACTTC. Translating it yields CASSLTGQGSSYEQYF.

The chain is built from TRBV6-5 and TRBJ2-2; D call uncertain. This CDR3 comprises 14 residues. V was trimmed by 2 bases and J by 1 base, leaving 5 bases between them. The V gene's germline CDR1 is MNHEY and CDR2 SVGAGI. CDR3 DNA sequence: TGTGCCAGCAGTTACAGGGAGAACACCGGGGAGCTGTTTTTT. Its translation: CASSYRENTGELFF.

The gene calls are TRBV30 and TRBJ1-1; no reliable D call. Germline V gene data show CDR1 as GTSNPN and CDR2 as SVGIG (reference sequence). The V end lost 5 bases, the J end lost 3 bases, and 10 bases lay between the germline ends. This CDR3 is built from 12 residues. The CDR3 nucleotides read TGTGCCTGGGCGACTGGGGACACTGAAGCTTTCTTT. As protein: CAWATGDTEAFF.

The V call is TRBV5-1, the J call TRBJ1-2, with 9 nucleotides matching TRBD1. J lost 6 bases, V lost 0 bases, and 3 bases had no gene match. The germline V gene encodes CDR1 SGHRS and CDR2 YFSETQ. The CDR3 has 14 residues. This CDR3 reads CASSLDRTGDGYTF. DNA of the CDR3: TGCGCCAGCAGCTTGGACCGGACAGGGGATGGCTACACCTTC.

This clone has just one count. The CDR3 DNA reads TGTGCCACCAGCACCAGAACTAATCAGCCCCAGCATTTT. Protein product: CATSTRTNQPQHF. The chain is built from TRBV15 and TRBJ1-5; D call uncertain. V lost 4 bases and J lost 4, with 8 bases in between. There are 13 residues in the CDR3. The germline V gene encodes CDR1 LNHNV and CDR2 YYDKDF (reference sequence).

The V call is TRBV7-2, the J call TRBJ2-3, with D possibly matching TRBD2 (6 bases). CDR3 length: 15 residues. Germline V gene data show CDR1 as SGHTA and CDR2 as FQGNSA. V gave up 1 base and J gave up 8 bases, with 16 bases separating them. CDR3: CASSLEFDPGGTQYF. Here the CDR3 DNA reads TGTGCCAGCAGCTTAGAGTTCGACCCCGGGGGTACGCAGTATTTT.

CDR3 nucleotides: TGCAGCGTGCGGGACTCTCACAGTTTCGATGAGCAGTTCTTC. This translates into CSVRDSHSFDEQFF. The V and J genes are TRBV29-1 and TRBJ2-1; D perhaps matches TRBD2 (6 bases). The CDR3 length is 14 residues. Germline V gives CDR1 SQVTM, CDR2 ANQGSEA. V lost 6 bases to trimming and J lost 8 bases, with 20 bases between them.

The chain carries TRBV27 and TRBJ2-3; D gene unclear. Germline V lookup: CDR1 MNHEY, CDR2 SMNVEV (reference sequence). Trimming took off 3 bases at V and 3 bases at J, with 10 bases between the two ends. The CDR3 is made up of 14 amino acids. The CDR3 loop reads CASSLDGSTDTQYF. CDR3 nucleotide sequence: TGTGCCAGCAGTTTGGACGGATCGACAGATACGCAGTATTTT.

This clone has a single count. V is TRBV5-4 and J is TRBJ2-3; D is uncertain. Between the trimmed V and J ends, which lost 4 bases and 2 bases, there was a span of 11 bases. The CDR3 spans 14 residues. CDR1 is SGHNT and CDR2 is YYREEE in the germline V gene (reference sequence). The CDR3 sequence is CASSERANTDTQYF. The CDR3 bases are TGTGCCAGCAGCGAGCGAGCCAACACAGATACGCAGTATTTT.

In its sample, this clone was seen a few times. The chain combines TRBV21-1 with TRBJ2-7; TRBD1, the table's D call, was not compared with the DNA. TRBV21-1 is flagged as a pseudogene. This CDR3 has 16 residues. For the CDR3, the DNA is TGTGCCAGCAGCCTCGTTAGGCGGCAGGGACAGGTCGAGCAGTACTTC. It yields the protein CASSLVRRQGQVEQYF.

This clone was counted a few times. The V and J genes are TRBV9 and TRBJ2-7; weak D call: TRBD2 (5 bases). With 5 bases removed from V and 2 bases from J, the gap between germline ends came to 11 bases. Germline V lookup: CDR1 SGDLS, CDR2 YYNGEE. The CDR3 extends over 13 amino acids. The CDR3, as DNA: TGTGCCAGCAGTGAGGGAAGCGCCTACGAGCAGTACTTC. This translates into CASSEGSAYEQYF.

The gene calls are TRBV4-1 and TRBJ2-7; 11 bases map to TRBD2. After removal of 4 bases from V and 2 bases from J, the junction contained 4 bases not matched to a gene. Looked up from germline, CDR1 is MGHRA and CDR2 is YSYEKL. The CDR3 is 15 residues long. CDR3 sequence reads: CASSPSLAGAYEQYF. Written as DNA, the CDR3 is TGCGCCAGCAGCCCCTCACTAGCGGGAGCCTACGAGCAGTACTTC.

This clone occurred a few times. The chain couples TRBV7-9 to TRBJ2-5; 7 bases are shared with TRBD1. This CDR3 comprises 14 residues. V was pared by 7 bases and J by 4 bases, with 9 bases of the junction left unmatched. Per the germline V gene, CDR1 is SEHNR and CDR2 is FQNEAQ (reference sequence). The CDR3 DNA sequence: TGTGCCAGCAAGAAAGGGGGCTTGAGAGAGACCCAGTACTTC. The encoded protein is CASKKGGLRETQYF. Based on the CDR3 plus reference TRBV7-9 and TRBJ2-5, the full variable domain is DTGVSQNPRHKITKRGQNVTFRCDPISEHNRLYWYRQTLGQGPEFLTYFQNEAQLEKSRLLSDRFSAERPKGSFSTLEIQRTEQGDSAMYLCASKKGGLRETQYFGPGTRLLVL.

CDR3 DNA: TGTGCCAGCAGTTTACTCTACAGGGGGAAGAGCTATGGCTACACCTTC. Translation gives CASSLLYRGKSYGYTF. The rearrangement links TRBV27 to TRBJ1-2; 8 nucleotides match TRBD1. In germline, CDR1 is MNHEY, CDR2 SMNVEV (reference sequence). V lost 2 bases, J lost 4 bases, and 9 bases stayed unmatched. The CDR3 loop spans 16 amino acids.

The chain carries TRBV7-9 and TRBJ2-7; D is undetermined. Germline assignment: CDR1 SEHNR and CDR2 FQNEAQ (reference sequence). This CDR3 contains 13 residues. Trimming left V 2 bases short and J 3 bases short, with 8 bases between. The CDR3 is CASSLKGSYEQYF. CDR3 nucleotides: TGTGCCAGCAGCTTAAAGGGCAGCTACGAGCAGTACTTC.

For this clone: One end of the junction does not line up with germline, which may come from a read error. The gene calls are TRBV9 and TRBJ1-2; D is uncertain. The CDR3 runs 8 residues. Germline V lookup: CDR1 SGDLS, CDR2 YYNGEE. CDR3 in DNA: TGTGCCAGCAGCGCGTCGTCTTTC. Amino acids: CASSASSF. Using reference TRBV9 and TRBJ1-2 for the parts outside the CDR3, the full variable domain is DSGVTQTPKHLITATGQRVTLRCSPRSGDLSVYWYQQSLDQGLQFLIQYYNGEERAKGNILERFSAQQFPDLHSELNLSSLELGDSALYFCASSASSFGSGTRLTVV.

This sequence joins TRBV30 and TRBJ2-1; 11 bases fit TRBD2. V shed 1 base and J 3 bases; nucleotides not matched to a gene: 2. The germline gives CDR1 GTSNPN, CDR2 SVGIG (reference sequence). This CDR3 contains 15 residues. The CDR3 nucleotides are TGTGCCTGGAGTGCCGGGACTAGCGGCTACAATGAGCAGTTCTTC. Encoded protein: CAWSAGTSGYNEQFF.

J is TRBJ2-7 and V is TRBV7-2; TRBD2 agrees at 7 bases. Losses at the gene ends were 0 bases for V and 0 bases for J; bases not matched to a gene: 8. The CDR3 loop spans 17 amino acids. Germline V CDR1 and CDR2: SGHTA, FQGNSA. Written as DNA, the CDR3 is TGTGCCAGCAGCTTAGCACCCCGAGCGGGATCCTCCTACGAGCAGTACTTC. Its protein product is CASSLAPRAGSSYEQYF.

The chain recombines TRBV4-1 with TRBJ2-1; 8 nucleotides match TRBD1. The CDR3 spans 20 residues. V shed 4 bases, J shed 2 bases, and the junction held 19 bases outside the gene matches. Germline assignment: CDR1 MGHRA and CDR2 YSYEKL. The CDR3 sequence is CASSRKYLVAQGAAYNEQFF. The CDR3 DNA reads TGCGCCAGCAGCCGAAAGTATTTAGTTGCCCAGGGGGCCGCCTACAATGAGCAGTTCTTC.

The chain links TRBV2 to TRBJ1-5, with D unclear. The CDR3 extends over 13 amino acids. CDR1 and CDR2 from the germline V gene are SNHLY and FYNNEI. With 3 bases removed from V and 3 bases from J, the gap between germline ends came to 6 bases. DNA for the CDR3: TGTGCCAGCAGTGACCTGCTCAATCAGCCCCAGCATTTT. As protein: CASSDLLNQPQHF.

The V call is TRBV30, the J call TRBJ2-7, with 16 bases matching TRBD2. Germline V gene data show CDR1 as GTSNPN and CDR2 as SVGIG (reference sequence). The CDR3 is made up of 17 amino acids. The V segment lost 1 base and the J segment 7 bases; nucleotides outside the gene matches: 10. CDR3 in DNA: TGTGCCTGGAGTGCTGGGACTAGCGGGAGGGCCAGTCGGGAGCAGTACTTC. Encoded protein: CAWSAGTSGRASREQYF.